This T cell receptor (beta chain) was retrieved from a study of OX40 agonist ivuxolimab in advanced cancers. Across the whole study: Patients with prior anti-PD-1, anti-PD-L1 or anti-CTLA-4 therapy were eligible; roughly 40% had some. Partial responses occurred in Three dose-escalation patients, one with hepatocellular carcinoma and two with cutaneous melanoma.

This CDR3 has 15 amino acids. Trimming removed 5 bases from V and 8 bases from J; junction bases left unmatched: 8. Germline V gives CDR1 SGHVS, CDR2 FNYEAQ. Profiled with immunoSEQ multiplex PCR; TCRdb holds only in-frame clones, not every one. This sample has tens of thousands of clones; roughly 91% occur once, and the top ten carry about 25%. The chain links TRBV7-6 to TRBJ1-3; 11 bases fit TRBD1. This TCR was sampled from an adult with an advanced solid tumor such as melanoma, head and neck, liver or kidney cancer. This specimen consisted of CD4+ or CD8+ T cells sorted from blood, obtained in a trial of the OX40 agonist ivuxolimab. CDR3 DNA: TGTGCCAGCAGCCCGCGGACAGGGGGCGTGGACACCATATATTTT. It translates to CASSPRTGGVDTIYF.